These 4 T cell receptor beta chains came from one sample sequenced in a study of Ad26.COV2.S vaccination and SARS-CoV-2 variants. Generated by immunoSEQ multiplex PCR, the TCRdb table keeps only in-frame clones and is missing some. This repertoire shows about 320,000 clones, around 81% found once; its top ten account for approximately 2%. As to treatment: about 20 received Ad26.COV2.S at low or high dose, single or two shots; roughly five received placebo; per-sample allocation not given. Sampling occurred on day 63 after the first vaccine or placebo injection. The source was peripheral blood, collected in a trial of Ad26.COV2.S vaccine versus placebo. Receptors were obtained from a person aged 18-60 years who received the Ad26.COV2.S COVID-19 vaccine or a placebo.

This clone was observed a few times. This specimen includes other DNA sequences encoding the same CDR3. CDR3: CASSFDSNQPQHF. CDR3 coding DNA: TGTGCCAGCAGTTTTGACAGCAATCAGCCCCAGCATTTT. This rearrangement joins TRBV28 to TRBJ1-5; no clear D gene. Germline CDR1 MDHEN, CDR2 SYDVKM. Trimming took 3 bases from V and 1 from J, leaving 4 bases between them. This CDR3 region has 13 residues.

This clone has just a few counts. This rearrangement joins TRBV28 to TRBJ1-1; the D is unclear. The CDR3 totals 12 residues. V dropped 6 bases and J dropped 10 bases, with 15 bases sitting between them. Germline V gene lookup returns CDR1 MDHEN and CDR2 SYDVKM. The CDR3 loop is CASSSSARGAFF. CDR3 in DNA: TGTGCCAGCAGCAGTTCGGCCCGCGGAGCTTTCTTT.

The chain links TRBV7-2 to TRBJ1-2; D might be TRBD1 (5 bases). Germline loops: CDR1 SGHTA, CDR2 FQGNSA. The V gene lost 2 bases and the J gene lost 8 bases, with 18 bases spanning the gap. The CDR3 is 15 amino acids. This CDR3 reads CASSLRVGAERGYTF. As DNA, the CDR3 is TGTGCCAGCAGCTTAAGGGTCGGGGCTGAGAGGGGCTACACCTTC.

The chain recombines TRBV3-1 (or the pseudogene TRBV3-2) with TRBJ2-3; TRBD2 aligns across 16 bases. CDR1 LGHDT and CDR2 YNNKEL come from the germline V gene (reference sequence). This CDR3 is built from 19 residues. V lost 1 base to trimming and J lost 3 bases; unmatched junction nucleotides: 7. DNA of the CDR3: TGTGCCAGCAGCCAAGCGGGGACTAGCGGGGGGGCCGGGACAGATACGCAGTATTTT. Amino acid sequence: CASSQAGTSGGAGTDTQYF.